Sequencing of this T cell receptor (beta chain) was carried out in a study of OX40 agonist ivuxolimab in advanced cancers. Study-wide context: Ivuxolimab, an agonist antibody against OX40 (CD134), was given to patients. Across the patients, intravenous ivuxolimab was delivered every 2 weeks at 0.01 to 10 mg/kg.

Germline CDR1 and CDR2: SEHNR and FQNEAQ (reference sequence). The CDR3 consists of 15 residues. V was pared by 4 bases and J by 4 bases, with 8 bases of the junction left unmatched. Libraries were prepared by immunoSEQ multiplex PCR; TCRdb keeps only in-frame clonotypes and omits some of them. Among 65,000 to 90,000 clones, over 75% were seen once, and the ten largest hold 0.53%. This TCR was recovered from an adult with an advanced solid tumor such as melanoma, head and neck, liver or kidney cancer. Sequences were derived from CD4+ or CD8+ T cells sorted from blood, sampled in a trial of the OX40 agonist ivuxolimab. The chain uses TRBV7-9 and TRBJ2-3; 7 bases map to TRBD1. Here the CDR3 DNA reads TGTGCCAGCAGCTGGGGACAGCCGAGGGCAGATACGCAGTATTTT. This gives the protein CASSWGQPRADTQYF.